This T cell receptor beta chain was sequenced during a study of regulatory T cells in long-lasting Graves disease. Study details: Duration of antithyroid drug therapy among newly diagnosed Graves' patients was under 3 months.

Building of the TCR beta libraries involved iRepertoire HTBI primers and Arm-PCR of CDR3 regions. Study processing details: Sample data revealed approximately 56 TRBV and under 15 TRBJ segments. TCRdb called the multiplex PCR reads again in MiXCR, with one record for every CDR3 protein. TCRdb's processing, not the study's, gives the V and J calls here. The sample yields fewer than 400,000 distinct CDR3 sequences, more than 15% seen once. V was pared by 6 bases and J by 1 base, with 13 bases between. The CDR3 has 15 amino acids. The germline CDR1 and CDR2 sequences are MNHNS and SASEGT. Study-level results: TRBV28 was favored in persistent disease, as were TRBJ1-2 and TRBJ2-5. Newly diagnosed Graves' patients exceeded persistent ones in TCR diversity.

As for time point: newly diagnosed GD, antithyroid drugs for less than 3 months. RNA from PBMCs was the source of the TCR library. The table lists this clonotype with a few counts. Its antigen is unidentified. The J gene is TRBJ1-3, the V gene TRBV6-1, with D unclear. This sample comprised peripheral blood mononuclear cells (PBMCs), obtained at new diagnosis, from a patient treated with antithyroid drugs. The sequence was obtained from a female donor with Graves disease. In nucleotides, the CDR3 is TGTGCCAGCAGGACGAAGGCCCTTTCTGGAAACACCATATATTTT. It translates to CASRTKALSGNTIYF.